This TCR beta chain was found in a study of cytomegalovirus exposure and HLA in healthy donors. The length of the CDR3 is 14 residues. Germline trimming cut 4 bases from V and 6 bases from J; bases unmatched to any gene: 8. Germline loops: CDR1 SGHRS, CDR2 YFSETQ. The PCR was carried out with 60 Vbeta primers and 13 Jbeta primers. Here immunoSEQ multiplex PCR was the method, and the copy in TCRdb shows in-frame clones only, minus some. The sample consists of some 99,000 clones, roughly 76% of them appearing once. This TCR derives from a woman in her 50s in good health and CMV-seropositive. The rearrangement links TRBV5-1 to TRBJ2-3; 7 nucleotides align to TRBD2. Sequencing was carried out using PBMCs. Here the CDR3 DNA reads TGCGCCAGCAGCGGGAGGGACCCCGGGGATACGCAGTATTTT. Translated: CASSGRDPGDTQYF.